The 24 T cell receptor beta chains presented below share a single source sample, sequenced in a study of T cells in localized non-small cell lung cancer. Measured with immunoSEQ multiplex PCR; TCRdb has only the in-frame clones, and not every one. The data hold about 62,000 clones, with 75% to 85% observed a single time. The sequencing used PBMCs, collected before any cancer treatment. The source is a man aged 40-75 years with stage II lung adenocarcinoma.

The CDR3 DNA reads TGTGCCAGCAGCTTAGGACTAGCGGGGACAGATACGCAGTATTTT. This sequence encodes CASSLGLAGTDTQYF. The rearrangement links TRBV7-2 to TRBJ2-3; 11 positions agree with TRBD2. Germline loops: CDR1 SGHTA, CDR2 FQGNSA. Trimming at V came to 1 base and at J to 3 bases, leaving 0 bases not matched to a gene. The CDR3 loop spans 15 amino acids.

The chain joins TRBV29-1 to TRBJ1-1, with D possibly matching TRBD1 (6 bases). CDR1 SQVTM and CDR2 ANQGSEA come from the germline V gene. Trimming left V 0 bases short and J 5 bases short, with 13 bases between. The CDR3 has 14 residues. The CDR3 DNA is TGCAGCGTTGAAGATCTCGGGGGCGCGACTGAAGCTTTCTTT. It yields the protein CSVEDLGGATEAFF.

This clone was detected only a few times. The genes are TRBV14 and TRBJ2-7; TRBD1 matches 8 bases. Germline V gene sequence: CDR1 SGHDN, CDR2 FVKESK. The CDR3 is 13 residues long. Trimming took 2 bases from V and 5 from J; bases not matched to a gene: 2. The CDR3 loop is CASSQQGAHEQYF. The CDR3 DNA sequence: TGTGCCAGCAGCCAACAGGGGGCCCACGAGCAGTACTTC.

The chain carries TRBV7-9 and TRBJ2-2; TRBD1 agrees at 8 bases. Per germline, CDR1 SEHNR and CDR2 FQNEAQ (reference sequence). With 2 bases clipped from V and 1 base from J, the junction kept 9 bases outside the gene matches. CDR3 length equals 18 residues. For the CDR3, the DNA is TGTGCCAGCAGCTTAAAGACAGGGGAATCGGTGAACACCGGGGAGCTGTTTTTT. Its protein is CASSLKTGESVNTGELFF.

The V and J genes are TRBV10-3 and TRBJ1-5, with unresolved D. Between the trimmed V and J ends, which lost 1 base and 3 bases, there was a span of 7 bases. In germline, CDR1 is ENHRY, CDR2 SYGVKD. The CDR3 length is 14 residues. The CDR3 bases are TGTGCCATCAGTGAGTTAACACCCAATCAGCCCCAGCATTTT. It specifies CAISELTPNQPQHF.

The chain is built from TRBV30 and TRBJ2-7; D unclear. Per the germline V gene, CDR1 is GTSNPN and CDR2 is SVGIG (reference sequence). This CDR3 spans 12 amino acids. V lost 2 bases to trimming and J lost 8 bases, with 13 bases between them. The CDR3 spells CAWSRHLRKQYF. CDR3 DNA: TGTGCCTGGAGTAGACACCTACGAAAGCAGTACTTC.

The rearrangement links TRBV7-9 to TRBJ1-4; 8 nucleotides agree with TRBD1. Germline CDR1 and CDR2: SEHNR and FQNEAQ (reference sequence). Trimming cost V 4 bases and J 3 bases; bases outside gene matches: 7. This CDR3 has 16 amino acids. CDR3 in amino acids: CASSSGDRFPNEKLFF. The CDR3 nucleotides are TGTGCCAGCAGCTCCGGGGACAGGTTTCCTAATGAAAAACTGTTTTTT.

The CDR3 reads CAWSVQGPTEAFF. CDR3 in DNA: TGTGCCTGGAGTGTACAGGGGCCCACTGAAGCTTTCTTT. This chain connects TRBV30 to TRBJ1-1; 7 bases map to TRBD1. The J segment lost 4 bases and the V segment lost 0 bases, leaving 2 bases of the junction unmatched. Germline V lookup: CDR1 GTSNPN, CDR2 SVGIG (reference sequence). This CDR3 has 13 amino acids.

This chain connects TRBV5-5 to TRBJ2-6; the D is unclear. This CDR3 spans 14 amino acids. V lost 7 bases, J lost 0 bases, and 8 bases lay in between. Germline lookup yields CDR1 SGHKS and CDR2 YYEKEE (reference sequence). The CDR3 region is CASGSSSGANVLTF. The DNA for the CDR3 is TGTGCCAGCGGTTCGTCCTCTGGGGCCAACGTCCTGACTTTC.

J is TRBJ1-1 and V is TRBV19; D unclear. V lost 2 bases and J 0 bases, leaving 13 bases between the germline ends. The V gene's germline CDR1 is LNHDA and CDR2 SQIVND (reference sequence). The CDR3 length is 16 residues. The CDR3 DNA sequence: TGTGCCAGTAGTATATCCCGGGCAGCCTTGAACACTGAAGCTTTCTTT. It translates to CASSISRAALNTEAFF.

Only one count was recorded for this clone. The CDR3 loop is CASRAYTYEQYF. The DNA of the CDR3 is TGCGCCAGCAGAGCATATACCTACGAGCAGTACTTC. This chain joins TRBV4-1 and TRBJ2-7; unclear D gene. CDR3 size: 12 residues. The V and J ends lost 6 bases and 2 bases respectively, with 8 bases between them. From germline, CDR1 is MGHRA and CDR2 YSYEKL.

The chain has TRBV6-6 and TRBJ2-7; TRBD1 might be the D (5 bases). The germline gives CDR1 MNHNY, CDR2 SVGAGI (reference sequence). The CDR3 consists of 15 residues. V dropped 6 bases and J dropped 2 bases, with 17 bases sitting between them. This CDR3 reads CASSDSGTGTYEQYF. In nucleotides, the CDR3 is TGTGCCAGCAGCGACTCCGGCACAGGAACCTACGAGCAGTACTTC.

V usage is TRBV19 and J usage is TRBJ1-2, with 8 positions matching TRBD1. This CDR3 spans 14 amino acids. Trimming removed 4 bases from V and 5 bases from J; junction bases left unmatched: 6. In germline, CDR1 is LNHDA, CDR2 SQIVND (reference sequence). The CDR3 sequence is CASSTGQGRYGYTF. The CDR3 DNA reads TGTGCCAGTAGTACAGGACAGGGTCGGTATGGCTACACCTTC.

This chain joins TRBV5-1 and TRBJ2-7; possible D gene TRBD1, 6 bases. Trimming removed 4 bases from V and 3 bases from J, with 20 bases in between. The germline V gene has CDR1 SGHRS and CDR2 YFSETQ. The CDR3 consists of 16 residues. CDR3 sequence: CASSRAGRDTDYEQYF. CDR3 DNA: TGCGCCAGCAGCCGTGCCGGCCGGGACACCGACTACGAGCAGTACTTC.

The genes are TRBV30 and TRBJ2-1; 7 bases fit TRBD2. Germline lookup yields CDR1 GTSNPN and CDR2 SVGIG (reference sequence). The CDR3 sequence is 15 residues long. V was pared by 0 bases and J by 1 base, with 3 bases of the junction left unmatched. The CDR3 protein is CAWSVGRESYNEQFF. The DNA of the CDR3 is TGTGCCTGGAGTGTGGGGCGGGAGTCCTACAATGAGCAGTTCTTC.

V and J are TRBV30 and TRBJ1-2, with 7 nucleotides matching TRBD1. Germline V gene sequence: CDR1 GTSNPN, CDR2 SVGIG (reference sequence). The CDR3 has 12 amino acids. V shed 5 bases and J 4 bases; nucleotides not matched to a gene: 4. The DNA for the CDR3 is TGTGCCTGGTCGAGGGACAGCTATGGCTACACCTTC. Encoded protein: CAWSRDSYGYTF.

This chain links TRBV27 with TRBJ2-3; D is unresolved. There are 13 residues in the CDR3. Trimming took off 0 bases at V and 5 bases at J, with 6 bases between the two ends. CDR1 is MNHEY, CDR2 SMNVEV, per germline (reference sequence). The CDR3 loop reads CASSLSIIDTQYF. CDR3 nucleotide sequence: TGTGCCAGCAGTTTATCGATAATAGATACGCAGTATTTT.

The chain couples TRBV6-5 to TRBJ1-1, with no clear D. V was clipped by 2 bases and J by 6 bases, with 13 bases between them. This CDR3 region has 14 residues. Germline CDR1 is MNHEY and CDR2 is SVGAGI. The chain's CDR3 is CASSYKVTTAEAFF. The DNA for the CDR3 is TGTGCCAGCAGTTACAAAGTTACGACGGCTGAAGCTTTCTTT.

The chain has TRBV7-3 and TRBJ1-1; D remains unclear. Deletions cut 2 bases from V and 4 bases from J, with 11 bases between. This CDR3 spans 14 amino acids. Germline V gene data show CDR1 as SGHTA and CDR2 as FQGTGA. The CDR3 bases are TGTGCCAGCAGCTTAGGGCGACGGTCCACTGAAGCTTTCTTT. Its protein is CASSLGRRSTEAFF.

The chain has TRBV5-1 and TRBJ2-5; possible D gene TRBD2, 5 bases. There are 14 residues in the CDR3. CDR1 is SGHRS, CDR2 YFSETQ, per germline. V gave up 0 bases and J gave up 3 bases, with 9 bases separating them. CDR3 in amino acids: CASSLGVGEETQYF. DNA of the CDR3: TGCGCCAGCAGCTTGGGGGTGGGAGAAGAGACCCAGTACTTC.

V and J are TRBV6-6 and TRBJ1-4; D is unresolved. Looked up from germline, CDR1 is MNHNY and CDR2 is SVGAGI (reference sequence). This CDR3 comprises 13 residues. Trimming left V 8 bases short and J 0 bases short, with 7 bases between. CDR3 in DNA: TGTGCCAGCCTATTTACAACTAATGAAAAACTGTTTTTT. Translation: CASLFTTNEKLFF.

V usage is TRBV11-3 and J usage is TRBJ2-2; D is uncertain. Trimming removed 5 bases from V and 4 bases from J, with 17 bases in between. The CDR3 runs to 16 residues. Germline V gene lookup returns CDR1 SGHNT and CDR2 YENEEA. CDR3 protein: CASSPLTRRSTGELFF. The CDR3 DNA sequence: TGTGCCAGCAGCCCACTGACCCGTAGGTCCACCGGGGAGCTGTTTTTT.

The V call is TRBV19, the J call TRBJ1-5; no clear D. Trimming shortened V by 4 bases and J by 3 bases, and 10 bases separated the two germline ends. The CDR3 spans 14 residues. Germline V gene sequence: CDR1 LNHDA, CDR2 SQIVND (reference sequence). CDR3 in DNA: TGTGCCAGTAGTACAGGCCTCTCCAATCAGCCCCAGCATTTT. Protein sequence: CASSTGLSNQPQHF.

The rearrangement uses TRBV4-2 and TRBJ2-2; D remains ambiguous. The CDR3 is made up of 15 amino acids. Trimming removed 0 bases at V and 5 bases at J, with 10 bases between. CDR1 is LGHNA, CDR2 YNFKEQ, per germline. CDR3 region: CASSQDVLGTGELFF. CDR3 bases: TGTGCCAGCAGCCAAGATGTCCTGGGTACCGGGGAGCTGTTTTTT.